This T cell receptor beta chain was obtained from a study of regulatory T cells in long-lasting Graves disease. Study as a whole: Duration of antithyroid drug therapy among newly diagnosed Graves' patients was under 3 months.

As to time point: newly diagnosed GD, antithyroid drugs for less than 3 months. PBMCs provided the RNA from which the TCR library was made. Whole-study results and caveats: What was studied was peripheral blood only, and not thyroid tissue. Patients with persistent Graves' had lower TCR diversity than newly diagnosed patients. Among samples with persistent disease, TRBV28, TRBJ1-2 and TRBJ2-5 were favored.

Arm-PCR of CDR3 regions and iRepertoire HTBI primers were the basis on which TCR beta libraries were built. MiXCR was run by TCRdb on the multiplex PCR reads, yielding one entry per CDR3 protein. The sample holds approximately 270,000 distinct CDR3 sequences, under 20% seen once. About this clonotype: Its specificity is not known.

The trim removed 5 bases at V and 4 bases at J, leaving 6 bases unmatched. Germline CDR1 is DFQATT and CDR2 is SNEGSKA (reference sequence). There are 15 residues in the CDR3. These same records also appear under a second study, on T cells in Graves' hyperthyroidism and ophthalmopathy.

This receptor was taken from a woman in her 30s with Graves disease. The sequencing used peripheral blood mononuclear cells (PBMCs), collected at new diagnosis, from a patient treated with antithyroid drugs. V gene TRBV20-1 combines with J gene TRBJ2-6; 9 bases line up with TRBD1. CDR3 residues: CSASQQGAGANVLTF. For the CDR3, the DNA is TGCAGTGCTTCCCAACAGGGGGCAGGGGCCAACGTCCTGACTTTC.